A single sample gave rise to the 10 T cell receptor beta chains below, sequenced in a study of early T cells in non-severe SARS-CoV-2 infection. TCRdb analysed the 5' RACE reads with MiXCR anew, one entry per CDR3 protein. The table shows 45,000 to 55,000 distinct CDR3 sequences, with 9.5% to 13% occurring only once. The sample taken for sequencing was whole blood. The receptor set was obtained from an adult who was a healthcare worker with PCR-confirmed SARS-CoV-2 infection or an uninfected control (not recorded which).

The table lists this clonotype with a few counts. This rearrangement joins TRBV7-8 to TRBJ1-1; D unresolved. In germline, CDR1 is SGHVS, CDR2 FQNEAQ. The CDR3 has 14 amino acids. Trimming took 7 bases from V and 0 from J, leaving 12 bases between them. The CDR3 spells CASNPQPMNTEAFF. CDR3 nucleotide sequence: TGTGCCAGCAACCCACAACCCATGAACACTGAAGCTTTCTTT.

This clonotype was seen repeatedly, ten times or more. The chain links TRBV11-2 to TRBJ1-1; TRBD1 is a possible D gene (5 bases). This CDR3 is built from 14 residues. In germline, CDR1 is SGHAT, CDR2 FQNNGV. V was clipped by 5 bases and J by 4 bases, with 14 bases between them. CDR3 protein: CASSRDSYPTEAFF. CDR3 DNA: TGTGCCAGCAGCAGAGACAGTTATCCCACTGAAGCTTTCTTT.

V gene TRBV18 combines with J gene TRBJ2-3; 11 bases agree with TRBD2. CDR1 is KGHSH and CDR2 is LQKENI in the germline V gene. The trim removed 5 bases at V and 4 bases at J, leaving 2 bases unmatched. The CDR3 is 14 amino acids. The CDR3 region is CASSTSGGSDTQYF. For the CDR3, the DNA is TGTGCCAGCTCAACTAGCGGGGGATCAGATACGCAGTATTTT.

This clonotype was seen ten or more times. The chain employs TRBV7-2 and TRBJ2-1; the D gene is possibly TRBD1 (5 bases). CDR1 is SGHTA and CDR2 is FQGNSA in the germline V gene. Trimming took 1 base from V and 7 from J, leaving 8 bases between them. The CDR3 covers 13 residues. CDR3 in amino acids: CASSLVKGNEQFF. The CDR3 DNA is TGTGCCAGCAGCTTAGTAAAGGGGAATGAGCAGTTCTTC.

The chain links TRBV6-5 to TRBJ2-1; TRBD2 matches at 10 bases. V was pared by 5 bases and J by 3 bases, with 7 bases of the junction left unmatched. CDR3 length: 16 amino acids. Per the germline V gene, CDR1 is MNHEY and CDR2 is SVGAGI. In nucleotides, the CDR3 is TGTGCCAGCAGTCCCCCAGAGCGGGGGGGCTACAATGAGCAGTTCTTC. Amino acid sequence: CASSPPERGGYNEQFF.

The chain is built from TRBV24-1 and TRBJ2-1; the match to TRBD1 covers 7 bases. Germline lookup yields CDR1 KGHDR and CDR2 SFDVKD. The CDR3 is 14 residues long. V gave up 5 bases and J gave up 4 bases; unmatched junction bases: 4. The CDR3 region is CATSGGDRYNEQFF. The CDR3 DNA sequence: TGTGCCACCAGTGGAGGGGACAGATACAATGAGCAGTTCTTC.

This clonotype was seen ten or more times. V and J are TRBV7-9 and TRBJ1-2; 8 bases match TRBD1. This CDR3 comprises 17 residues. Trimming removed 1 base from V and 4 bases from J; junction bases left unmatched: 11. Germline CDR1 reads SEHNR; CDR2 reads FQNEAQ (reference sequence). The CDR3 nucleotides are TGTGCCAGCAGCTTAGGGCCCCTGACAGGGGAAGGCTATGGCTACACCTTC. It encodes CASSLGPLTGEGYGYTF.

This clonotype was seen a few times. The rearrangement joins TRBV29-1 to TRBJ1-5, with 8 bases that match TRBD1. Germline CDR1 is SQVTM and CDR2 is ANQGSEA. CDR3 size: 14 residues. Trimming at V came to 7 bases and at J to 0 bases, leaving 5 bases not matched to a gene. The CDR3 is CSATGVNSNQPQHF. DNA of the CDR3: TGCAGCGCGACAGGGGTGAATAGCAATCAGCCCCAGCATTTT.

The chain joins TRBV19 to TRBJ2-3; tentative D call: TRBD1 (6 bases). Germline lookup yields CDR1 LNHDA and CDR2 SQIVND (reference sequence). The CDR3 loop spans 16 amino acids. V lost 0 bases and J lost 1, with 11 bases in between. CDR3 sequence: CASSIEGGLGTDTQYF. The CDR3 bases are TGTGCCAGTAGTATAGAAGGGGGTCTCGGCACAGATACGCAGTATTTT.

At least ten counts were recorded for this clonotype. The chain employs TRBV27 and TRBJ1-1; D remains unclear. Germline values: CDR1 MNHEY, CDR2 SMNVEV (reference sequence). The V end was cut by 6 bases, the J end by 5 bases, with 13 bases between. The CDR3 has 13 residues. CDR3: CASREGVGTEAFF. The CDR3 bases are TGTGCCAGCAGGGAGGGAGTCGGAACTGAAGCTTTCTTT.